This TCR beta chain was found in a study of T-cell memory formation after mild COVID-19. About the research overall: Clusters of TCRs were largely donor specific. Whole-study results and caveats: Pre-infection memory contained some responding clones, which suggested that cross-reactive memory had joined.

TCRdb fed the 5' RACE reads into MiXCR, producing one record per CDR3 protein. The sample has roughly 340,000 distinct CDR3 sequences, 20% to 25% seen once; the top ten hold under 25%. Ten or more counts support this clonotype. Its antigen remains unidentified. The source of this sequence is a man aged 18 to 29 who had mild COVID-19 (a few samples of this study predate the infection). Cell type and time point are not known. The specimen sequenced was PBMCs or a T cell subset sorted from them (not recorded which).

The CDR3 loop reads CASSRQGDSPLHF. The CDR3, as DNA: TGTGCCAGCAGTAGACAGGGCGACTCACCCCTCCACTTT. The rearrangement links TRBV2 to TRBJ1-6; 7 bases match TRBD1. Unmatched junction bases numbered 5, after V lost 5 bases and J lost 10 bases. In germline, CDR1 is SNHLY, CDR2 FYNNEI. The CDR3 runs to 13 residues.